This is a list of T cell receptor beta chains from one sample in a study of CXCR3-negative and CXCR3-positive naive CD8 T cells. TCRdb reprocessed the 5' RACE reads and keeps a single row for each CDR3 protein, giving no DNA. The listing contains several thousand distinct CDR3 sequences. The sample was naive CXCR3+ CD8+ T cells from blood. The receptors were gathered from a human donor in good health. Some clones in this sample may be carry-over from other donors' samples. Both conserved end residues are part of each CDR3. Clone size is not always given. Where it is, it says once, few, many or a class for expanded clones.

J gene	V gene	clone size	CDR3 protein
TRBJ1-1	TRBV7-9	-	CASSLIPGVNTEAFF
TRBJ2-5	TRBV10-3	-	CAIWAIEPETQYF
TRBJ2-7	TRBV12-3/TRBV12-4	-	CASSLGTGYEQYF
TRBJ2-7	TRBV20-1	medium-sized	CSARDLGVEQYF
TRBJ2-7	TRBV5-1	medium-sized	CASSFAGEIYEQYF
TRBJ1-5	TRBV20-1	-	CSARDYGPQHF
TRBJ1-3	TRBV4-3	-	CASSQDSGGSGNTIYF
TRBJ2-7	TRBV20-1	-	CSATNSGTAREQYF
TRBJ2-1	TRBV12-3/TRBV12-4	-	CASAHLHNEQFF
TRBJ1-1	TRBV29-1	medium-sized	CSVLQGVRTQAFF
TRBJ2-2	TRBV7-2	medium-sized	CASSLVARGTGELFF
TRBJ2-7	TRBV11-2	medium-sized	CASSFWTGADEQYF
TRBJ2-2	TRBV29-1	medium-sized	CSVTAGQNTGELFF
TRBJ1-1	TRBV14	-	CASSPITGGLNTEAFF
TRBJ1-2	TRBV29-1	medium-sized	CSVDNLYGYTF
TRBJ1-2	TRBV29-1	-	CSVPGTVLDYGYTF
TRBJ1-1	TRBV4-1	-	CASSQEGTENTEAFF
TRBJ1-4	TRBV25-1	-	CASNKGWDEKLFF
TRBJ2-2	TRBV29-1	-	CSGVITGELFF
TRBJ2-1	TRBV29-1	-	CSVGSRNEQFF
TRBJ1-1	TRBV29-1	medium-sized	CSAGWVMNTEAFF
TRBJ2-3	TRBV29-1	medium-sized	CSVEGVAGMTTDTQYF
TRBJ2-5	TRBV10-3	medium-sized	CAISGAGRLEETQYF
TRBJ2-7	TRBV29-1	medium-sized	CSVASKSSYEQYF
TRBJ2-1	TRBV19	-	CASSIQRRGDEQFF
TRBJ2-6	TRBV29-1	-	CSVAGTGDRGGANVLTF
TRBJ2-5	TRBV3-1	-	CASSQGRSEETQYF
TRBJ2-4	TRBV5-1	medium-sized	CASSLEVLPSSRNIQYF
TRBJ2-1	TRBV4-1	-	CASSRTPGLALRNEQFF
TRBJ1-3	TRBV29-1	-	CSVTRGNTIYF
TRBJ1-1	TRBV27	medium-sized	CASSSGQGRTEAFF
TRBJ2-3	TRBV5-6	medium-sized	CASSLAGGSTDTQYF
TRBJ2-7	TRBV20-1	-	CSADRPGLLGYEQYF
TRBJ2-1	TRBV29-1	medium-sized	CSVHASSYNEQFF
TRBJ2-3	TRBV7-6	-	CASSLLADGTDTQYF
TRBJ2-1	TRBV10-1	-	CASSGGSGLFEQFF
TRBJ2-7	TRBV11-2	-	CASSLDFLGGEQYF